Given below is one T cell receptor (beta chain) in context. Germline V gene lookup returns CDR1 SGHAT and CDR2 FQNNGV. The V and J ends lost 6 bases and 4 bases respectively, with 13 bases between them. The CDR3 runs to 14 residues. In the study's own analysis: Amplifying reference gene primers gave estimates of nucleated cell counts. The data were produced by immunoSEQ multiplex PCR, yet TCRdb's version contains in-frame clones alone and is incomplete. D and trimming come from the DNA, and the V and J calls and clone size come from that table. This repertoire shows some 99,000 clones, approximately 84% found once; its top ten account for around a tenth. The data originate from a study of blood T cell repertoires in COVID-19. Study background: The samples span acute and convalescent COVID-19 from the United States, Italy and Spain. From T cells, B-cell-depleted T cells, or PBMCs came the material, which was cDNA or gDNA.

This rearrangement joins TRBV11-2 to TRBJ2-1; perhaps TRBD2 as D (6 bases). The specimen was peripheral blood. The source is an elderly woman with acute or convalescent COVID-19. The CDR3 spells CASRTVRGYNEQFF. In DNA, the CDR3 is TGTGCCAGCAGGACCGTCCGGGGGTACAATGAGCAGTTCTTC.